Following are 23 T cell receptor beta chains from one sample sequenced in a study of CD8 T cells in ankylosing spondylitis. MiXCR was run by TCRdb on the 5' RACE reads, yielding one entry per CDR3 protein. The sample lists about 510,000 distinct CDR3 sequences, over 4% occurring once. Study observations and caveats: What seemed typical of ankylosing spondylitis blood was a TCR beta motif built from roughly eight highly homologous variants.

These TCRs are of unknown antigen specificity. Sequencing was performed on blood, either unsorted or a sorted T cell fraction (not recorded which). The origin of the receptors is a male donor with ankylosing spondylitis.

This clonotype was seen many times. J is TRBJ1-1 and V is TRBV29-1; D is possibly TRBD1 (5 bases). The CDR3 covers 14 residues. Trimming shortened V by 3 bases and J by 10 bases, and 21 bases separated the two germline ends. CDR1 is SQVTM, CDR2 ANQGSEA, per germline. The CDR3, as DNA: TGCAGCGTTGATTCAGGCGACAGCCGATTCCGAGCTTTCTTT. Translation: CSVDSGDSRFRAFF.

This clonotype was found many times. The chain has TRBV3-1 and TRBJ2-4; D call uncertain. Trimming stripped 4 bases from V and 2 bases from J, with 15 bases between. This CDR3 is built from 16 residues. Germline values: CDR1 LGHDT, CDR2 YNNKEL (reference sequence). CDR3 region: CASSPLGAPTKNIQYF. DNA for the CDR3: TGTGCCAGCAGCCCCCTCGGAGCCCCGACCAAAAACATTCAGTACTTC. Full variable domain (remainder filled in from reference TRBV3-1 and TRBJ2-4): DTAVSQTPKYLVTQMGNDKSIKCEQNLGHDTMYWYKQDSKKFLKIMFSYNNKELIINETVPNRFSPKSPDKAHLNLHINSLELGDSAVYFCASSPLGAPTKNIQYFGAGTRLSVL.

Ten or more counts support this clonotype. The rearrangement joins TRBV20-1 to TRBJ1-4, with unresolved D. Germline-derived CDR1 and CDR2 are DFQATT and SNEGSKA (reference sequence). V was clipped by 6 bases and J by 1 base, with 18 bases between them. The CDR3 sequence is 16 residues long. The CDR3 DNA sequence: TGCAGTGCCCCTGCATCCGGGTGGGAAACTAATGAAAAACTGTTTTTT. Translating gives CSAPASGWETNEKLFF.

At least ten counts were recorded for this clonotype. The chain is built from TRBV12-3 or TRBV12-4 and TRBJ2-1; a weak D match, TRBD2 (6 bases). This CDR3 has 14 residues. V lost 2 bases and J lost 3, with 8 bases in between. CDR3 amino acids: CASSLTRDYNEQFF. As DNA, the CDR3 is TGTGCCAGCAGTTTAACGCGGGACTACAATGAGCAGTTCTTC.

This clonotype was seen more than once but under ten times. The chain combines TRBV7-3 with TRBJ2-3, with D uncertain. This CDR3 spans 13 amino acids. With 5 bases removed from V and 3 bases from J, the gap between germline ends came to 9 bases. The germline gives CDR1 SGHTA, CDR2 FQGTGA. The CDR3 is CASSKTVTDTQYF. CDR3 sequence (DNA): TGTGCCAGCAGCAAAACGGTGACAGATACGCAGTATTTT.

This clonotype was detected many times. The rearrangement uses TRBV5-1 and TRBJ1-6, with D unresolved. The CDR3 length is 15 residues. Germline-derived CDR1 and CDR2 are SGHRS and YFSETQ. Trimming removed 0 bases at V and 8 bases at J, with 12 bases between. Here the CDR3 DNA reads TGCGCCAGCAGCTTGGAGACATGGGCTCATTCACCCCTCCACTTT. It yields the protein CASSLETWAHSPLHF.

This clonotype has a count of ten or more. The genes are TRBV5-6 and TRBJ1-1; no clear D gene. This CDR3 contains 15 residues. Germline V CDR1 and CDR2: SGHDT, YYEEEE. V was cut by 3 bases and J by 1 base, with 13 bases left in between. The CDR3 sequence is CASSWRPVENTEAFF. CDR3 coding DNA: TGTGCCAGCAGCTGGAGGCCCGTTGAGAACACTGAAGCTTTCTTT.

At least ten counts were recorded for this clonotype. This chain uses TRBV11-1 with TRBJ2-5, with TRBD1 identical over 7 bases. Germline lookup yields CDR1 SGHAT and CDR2 FQDESV (reference sequence). The V gene end was trimmed by 7 bases and the J gene end by 4 bases; junction bases not matched to a gene: 21. This CDR3 has 18 amino acids. CDR3 residues: CASTLRNRGEYWRETQYF. The CDR3 DNA sequence: TGTGCCAGCACCCTTAGGAACAGGGGTGAATATTGGCGAGAGACCCAGTACTTC.

The table lists this clonotype with a few counts. This chain uses TRBV6-2 or TRBV6-3 with TRBJ2-7; TRBD1 aligns across 11 bases. Germline V CDR1 and CDR2: MNHEY, SVGEGT. This CDR3 has 17 residues. Unmatched junction bases numbered 11, after V lost 4 bases and J lost 3 bases. The CDR3 sequence: CASSSQPRTGGRYEQYF. The DNA for the CDR3 is TGTGCCAGCAGTTCCCAACCACGGACAGGGGGCCGCTACGAGCAGTACTTC.

This clonotype occurred many times. V gene TRBV10-3 combines with J gene TRBJ1-5; weak D call: TRBD1 (6 bases). The CDR3 length is 14 residues. Germline loops: CDR1 ENHRY, CDR2 SYGVKD. V was clipped by 2 bases and J by 5 bases, with 10 bases between them. The CDR3 nucleotides are TGTGCCATCAGTGAGGAAACAGGGTATCAGCCCCAGCATTTT. Its protein product is CAISEETGYQPQHF.

This clonotype was detected many times. V usage is TRBV6-1 and J usage is TRBJ1-2; 9 bases align to TRBD1. The CDR3 length is 15 residues. Germline-derived CDR1 and CDR2 are MNHNS and SASEGT. Trimming cost V 5 bases and J 4 bases; bases outside gene matches: 8. The CDR3 reads CASSKRTGESYGYTF. In DNA, the CDR3 is TGTGCCAGCAGTAAAAGGACAGGGGAGAGCTATGGCTACACCTTC.

This clonotype was recorded many times. The chain employs TRBV9 and TRBJ2-3, with 10 bases lining up with TRBD2. This CDR3 region has 15 residues. Germline V gene data show CDR1 as SGDLS and CDR2 as YYNGEE. The V gene end was trimmed by 2 bases and the J gene end by 3 bases; junction bases not matched to a gene: 3. The CDR3 nucleotides read TGTGCCAGCAGCGTTTTAGCGGGAGGTACAGATACGCAGTATTTT. The encoded protein is CASSVLAGGTDTQYF.

In this sample, this clonotype turned up many times. V gene TRBV9 combines with J gene TRBJ2-1; perhaps D is TRBD1 or TRBD2 (7 bases each). The V end was cut by 3 bases, the J end by 4 bases, with 14 bases between. The germline V gene has CDR1 SGDLS and CDR2 YYNGEE. The CDR3 sequence is 15 residues long. Here the CDR3 DNA reads TGTGCCAGCAGCGCCCACAGGGGAGGGTACAATGAGCAGTTCTTC. It is translated as CASSAHRGGYNEQFF.

In this sample, this clonotype turned up many times. The chain uses TRBV29-1 and TRBJ2-3; D remains ambiguous. With 1 base removed from V and 5 bases from J, the gap between germline ends came to 7 bases. The CDR3 loop spans 12 amino acids. The germline gives CDR1 SQVTM, CDR2 ANQGSEA. This CDR3 is CSVEGARDTQYF. In nucleotides, the CDR3 is TGCAGCGTTGAAGGGGCAAGAGATACGCAGTATTTT.

In this sample, this clonotype turned up a few times. V usage is TRBV3-1 and J usage is TRBJ2-7, with 8 bases matching TRBD1. After removal of 2 bases from V and 1 base from J, the junction contained 4 bases not matched to a gene. Germline CDR1 reads LGHDT; CDR2 reads YNNKEL (reference sequence). The CDR3 runs 15 residues. The CDR3 DNA reads as TGTGCCAGCAGCCAACTGCGACAGGGGTCCTACGAGCAGTACTTC. It yields the protein CASSQLRQGSYEQYF.

This clonotype was observed at least ten times. This chain links TRBV18 with TRBJ2-5; TRBD1 matches at 7 bases. The trim removed 3 bases at V and 3 bases at J, leaving 10 bases unmatched. Per germline, CDR1 KGHSH and CDR2 LQKENI. CDR3 length: 16 residues. The CDR3 loop is CASSPIITGAEETQYF. For the CDR3, the DNA is TGTGCCAGCTCACCTATAATCACAGGGGCTGAAGAGACCCAGTACTTC.

This clonotype was seen repeatedly, ten times or more. The chain links TRBV27 to TRBJ2-4; the D is unclear. Looked up from germline, CDR1 is MNHEY and CDR2 is SMNVEV (reference sequence). Trimming removed 4 bases at V and 4 bases at J, with 14 bases between. CDR3 length: 15 residues. The CDR3 bases are TGTGCCAGCAGTTGGGGTTGGGGTGGGAAAAACATTCAGTACTTC. Protein: CASSWGWGGKNIQYF.

In its sample, this clonotype was seen many times. The chain carries TRBV20-1 and TRBJ2-6, with D unclear. CDR1 is DFQATT and CDR2 is SNEGSKA in the germline V gene (reference sequence). Trimming left V 5 bases short and J 0 bases short, with 8 bases between. CDR3 length equals 14 residues. DNA for the CDR3: TGCAGTGCTCGGAAAGCCTCTGGGGCCAACGTCCTGACTTTC. It is translated as CSARKASGANVLTF.

This clonotype was counted many times. J is TRBJ1-5 and V is TRBV20-1; a possible D gene is TRBD1 (5 bases). The CDR3 length is 12 residues. Between the trimmed V and J ends, which lost 6 bases and 5 bases, there was a span of 11 bases. Germline V CDR1 and CDR2: DFQATT, SNEGSKA (reference sequence). The CDR3 DNA reads as TGCAGTGCGCAGCGGGGGTATCAGCCCCAGCATTTT. It yields the protein CSAQRGYQPQHF.

This clonotype was counted at least ten times. The chain is built from TRBV29-1 and TRBJ2-3; 10 nucleotides match TRBD2. J lost 2 bases, V lost 5 bases, and 1 base had no gene match. The CDR3 spans 13 residues. Germline-derived CDR1 and CDR2 are SQVTM and ANQGSEA. The CDR3 spells CSVSGRATDTQYF. The CDR3, as DNA: TGCAGCGTTAGCGGGAGGGCCACAGATACGCAGTATTTT.

This clonotype was detected ten times or more. V usage is TRBV20-1 and J usage is TRBJ2-1, with 9 bases identical to TRBD1. V shed 6 bases and J 6 bases; nucleotides not matched to a gene: 6. Per the germline V gene, CDR1 is DFQATT and CDR2 is SNEGSKA (reference sequence). The CDR3 sequence is 13 residues long. CDR3 sequence (DNA): TGCAGTGCCAGGGACAGGGATCGCAATGAGCAGTTCTTC. Translated, it gives CSARDRDRNEQFF.

In this sample, this clonotype turned up many times. The gene calls are TRBV7-2 and TRBJ1-2; no definite D call. V shed 0 bases and J shed 2 bases, with 13 bases lying between them. CDR1 is SGHTA and CDR2 is FQGNSA in the germline V gene. The CDR3 runs to 16 residues. The CDR3 region is CASSLAPGSSNYGYTF. In DNA, the CDR3 is TGTGCCAGCAGCTTAGCTCCAGGCTCGTCGAACTATGGCTACACCTTC. Complete variable domain (other parts from reference TRBV7-2 and TRBJ1-2): GAGVSQSPSNKVTEKGKDVELRCDPISGHTALYWYRQSLGQGLEFLIYFQGNSAPDKSGLPSDRFSAERTGGSVSTLTIQRTQQEDSAVYLCASSLAPGSSNYGYTFGSGTRLTVV.

Ten or more counts support this clonotype. CDR3 nucleotides: TGCGCCAGCAGCCCCGCCGCGCCAGGGGGCCACACTGAAGCTTTCTTT. It codes for CASSPAAPGGHTEAFF. The rearrangement uses TRBV5-1 and TRBJ1-1, with TRBD1 matching 8 bases. This CDR3 has 16 amino acids. With 4 bases clipped from V and 3 bases from J, the junction kept 11 bases outside the gene matches. Germline V gene lookup returns CDR1 SGHRS and CDR2 YFSETQ.